The source of this TCR beta chain is a study of CD8+ T cells in alopecia areata. Study results and caveats: Normal skin's resident alphabeta T cells are sequenced alongside lesional scalp T cells.

RNA was isolated and reverse transcribed to cDNA, the sequencing template. The protocol was immunoSEQ multiplex PCR, while the TCRdb copy is restricted to in-frame clones and leaves out a portion. This table holds 180,000 or so clones, roughly 60% found once. Treatment meaning: oral pan-JAK inhibitor, 5-10 mg twice daily. Regarding this clone: Its specificity is not known.

The CDR3 covers 13 residues. Trimming removed 5 bases from V and 13 bases from J, with 18 bases in between. The germline V gene has CDR1 SEHNR and CDR2 FQNEAQ (reference sequence). The V call is TRBV7-9, the J call TRBJ2-1; D may be TRBD2 (6 bases). This sequence was found in a human donor with alopecia areata. The sample in question was CD4+ T cells sorted from blood, obtained at week 24, from a patient treated with tofacitinib. CDR3: CASSRPGGALQFF. CDR3 bases: TGTGCCAGCAGCCGCCCAGGAGGGGCGTTACAGTTCTTC.